A single sample is the source of the 26 T cell receptor beta chains below, sequenced in a study of shared clonotypes between healthy human individuals. Sequenced by immunoSEQ multiplex PCR; TCRdb stores in-frame clones only, minus some. The sample lists about 640,000 clones, about two thirds seen once, with under 2% in the top ten. Sequencing used memory CD4+ T cells sorted from blood. Subset in this sample: CD45RA-negative fraction. These receptors were obtained from a woman aged 30 to 39 in good health.

The rearrangement links TRBV27 to TRBJ2-1, with D tentatively TRBD2 (5 bases). The CDR3 covers 16 residues. Per the germline V gene, CDR1 is MNHEY and CDR2 is SMNVEV (reference sequence). Trimming cost V 8 bases and J 4 bases, with 21 bases left between them. Here the CDR3 DNA reads TGTGCCAGCGATGGGGTGGGAGTCACGAAGTACAATGAGCAGTTCTTC. Residues: CASDGVGVTKYNEQFF.

This clone was detected many times. The rearrangement uses TRBV5-1 and TRBJ2-1, with 7 positions matching TRBD1. This CDR3 comprises 14 residues. Germline assignment: CDR1 SGHRS and CDR2 YFSETQ. V gave up 4 bases and J gave up 4 bases; unmatched junction bases: 5. DNA for the CDR3: TGCGCCAGCAGCGGCTCAGGGGGATACAATGAGCAGTTCTTC. It specifies CASSGSGGYNEQFF.

V usage is TRBV4-1 and J usage is TRBJ2-7, with 11 bases that match TRBD1. The CDR3 is 16 amino acids. From germline, CDR1 is MGHRA and CDR2 YSYEKL. V gave up 4 bases and J gave up 5 bases; unmatched junction bases: 10. This chain's CDR3 is CASSLDGDRGFHEQYF. CDR3 nucleotides: TGCGCCAGCAGCCTCGACGGGGACAGGGGGTTCCACGAGCAGTACTTC.

This chain connects TRBV28 to TRBJ2-3; 7 nucleotides line up with TRBD2. Germline loops: CDR1 MDHEN, CDR2 SYDVKM. V was clipped by 6 bases and J by 0 bases; unmatched bases: 9. The CDR3 runs 16 residues. The CDR3 coding sequence is TGTGCCAGCAGATCCAGCACAGCGGGAAGCACAGATACGCAGTATTTT. This translates into CASRSSTAGSTDTQYF.

This sequence joins TRBV7-2 and TRBJ2-7; 8 bases are shared with TRBD1. Germline CDR1 is SGHTA and CDR2 is FQGNSA. V was pared by 7 bases and J by 3 bases, with 8 bases of the junction left unmatched. The CDR3 extends over 14 amino acids. The CDR3 reads CASTTGQGFYEQYF. CDR3 bases: TGTGCCAGCACCACCGGACAGGGATTCTACGAGCAGTACTTC.

The V call is TRBV29-1, the J call TRBJ1-4, with 8 bases identical to TRBD1. In germline, CDR1 is SQVTM, CDR2 ANQGSEA. The CDR3 loop spans 13 amino acids. With 7 bases clipped from V and 8 bases from J, the junction kept 9 bases outside the gene matches. The CDR3 DNA sequence: TGCAGCGCCGCAGGGACAGGTGGCGAAAAACTGTTTTTT. Protein product: CSAAGTGGEKLFF.

This chain links TRBV11-2 with TRBJ2-7; 12 bases fit TRBD2. This CDR3 has 18 amino acids. CDR1 and CDR2 (germline): SGHAT, FQNNGV. The J segment lost 4 bases and the V segment lost 1 base, leaving 11 bases of the junction unmatched. For the CDR3, the DNA is TGTGCCAGCAGCTTAGTGGGGGCTACTAGCGGGAGGACGTACGAGCAGTACTTC. This codes for CASSLVGATSGRTYEQYF.

The rearrangement joins TRBV7-9 to TRBJ2-3; the match to TRBD2 covers 10 bases. The CDR3 runs to 15 residues. The germline CDR1 and CDR2 sequences are SEHNR and FQNEAQ (reference sequence). The V gene end was trimmed by 6 bases and the J gene end by 2 bases; junction bases not matched to a gene: 5. The CDR3 region has the DNA TGTGCCAGCAGTGGACTAGCGGATCTCACAGATACGCAGTATTTT. Protein: CASSGLADLTDTQYF.

The chain joins TRBV19 to TRBJ2-1; D assignment may be TRBD1 or TRBD2 (5 bases each). The germline V gene has CDR1 LNHDA and CDR2 SQIVND (reference sequence). This CDR3 is 16 amino acids long. Trimming took off 2 bases at V and 2 bases at J, with 13 bases between the two ends. CDR3 protein: CASSIPWDEAYNEQFF. CDR3 in DNA: TGTGCCAGTAGTATACCCTGGGACGAAGCCTACAATGAGCAGTTCTTC.

Only one count was recorded for this clone. This chain uses TRBV18 with TRBJ1-1, with 7 bases aligning to TRBD1. In germline, CDR1 is KGHSH, CDR2 LQKENI. The length of the CDR3 is 15 residues. The J segment lost 0 bases and the V segment lost 3 bases, leaving 4 bases of the junction unmatched. This chain's CDR3 is CASSPPTGLNTEAFF. The DNA of the CDR3 is TGTGCCAGCTCACCTCCGACAGGGTTGAACACTGAAGCTTTCTTT.

This chain joins TRBV4-1 and TRBJ2-5; 9 bases line up with TRBD2. V gave up 3 bases and J gave up 3 bases; unmatched junction bases: 5. Germline V gives CDR1 MGHRA, CDR2 YSYEKL. This CDR3 comprises 15 residues. The CDR3 is CASSHQLAGEETQYF. The CDR3 DNA sequence: TGCGCCAGCAGCCACCAACTAGCGGGTGAAGAGACCCAGTACTTC.

This chain connects TRBV7-2 to TRBJ1-5, with 8 nucleotides matching TRBD1. CDR1 is SGHTA, CDR2 FQGNSA, per germline. The CDR3 is 15 residues long. Unmatched junction bases numbered 6, after V lost 3 bases and J lost 5 bases. Here the CDR3 reads CASSLAGTGYQPQHF. As DNA, the CDR3 is TGTGCCAGCAGCTTGGCCGGGACAGGCTATCAGCCCCAGCATTTT.

The J gene is TRBJ2-7, the V gene TRBV18; 7 bases are shared with TRBD1. V was clipped by 2 bases and J by 3 bases; unmatched bases: 7. Germline lookup yields CDR1 KGHSH and CDR2 LQKENI. This CDR3 region has 15 residues. CDR3 in amino acids: CASSPTGTVDYEQYF. The CDR3 region has the DNA TGTGCCAGCTCACCAACCGGGACAGTAGACTACGAGCAGTACTTC.

This clone was seen a handful of times. The chain uses TRBV6-6 and TRBJ1-5, with D possibly TRBD1 on 5 matching bases. Trimming took off 4 bases at V and 8 bases at J, with 15 bases between the two ends. CDR1 and CDR2 from the germline V gene are MNHNY and SVGAGI (reference sequence). The CDR3 contains 14 residues. This CDR3 reads CASSFTGIWEPQHF. In DNA form, the CDR3 reads TGTGCCAGCAGTTTTACAGGTATTTGGGAGCCCCAGCATTTT.

The chain has TRBV5-5 and TRBJ1-5; 7 bases fit TRBD1. V dropped 3 bases and J dropped 4; count of bases not matched to a gene: 10. This CDR3 has 16 residues. Germline loops: CDR1 SGHKS, CDR2 YYEKEE (reference sequence). In DNA form, the CDR3 reads TGTGCCAGCAGCTACTGGACAGGCGGGCGAAATCAGCCCCAGCATTTT. Translation: CASSYWTGGRNQPQHF.

The V gene is TRBV9, the J gene TRBJ2-5; 13 nucleotides line up with TRBD2. This CDR3 comprises 16 residues. The ends lost 4 bases at V and 3 bases at J; junction bases unmatched: 6. Germline-derived CDR1 and CDR2 are SGDLS and YYNGEE. CDR3 nucleotides: TGTGCCAGCAGCCCCCGACTAGCGGGAGGAAAAGAGACCCAGTACTTC. Translating gives CASSPRLAGGKETQYF. Complete variable domain (other parts from reference TRBV9 and TRBJ2-5): DSGVTQTPKHLITATGQRVTLRCSPRSGDLSVYWYQQSLDQGLQFLIQYYNGEERAKGNILERFSAQQFPDLHSELNLSSLELGDSALYFCASSPRLAGGKETQYFGPGTRLLVL.

This clone was counted between two and nine times. The chain links TRBV5-4 to TRBJ2-5, with 7 positions matching TRBD1. V lost 4 bases and J lost 5; bases outside the gene matches: 11. CDR3 length: 15 residues. Germline CDR1 reads SGHNT; CDR2 reads YYREEE (reference sequence). In DNA, the CDR3 is TGTGCCAGCAGCCGTGACAGGGTGGTAGGGGAGACCCAGTACTTC. Protein: CASSRDRVVGETQYF.

This sequence joins TRBV7-9 and TRBJ2-3; the match to TRBD2 covers 13 bases. The trim removed 4 bases at V and 9 bases at J, leaving 4 bases unmatched. The CDR3 has 14 residues. Germline V lookup: CDR1 SEHNR, CDR2 FQNEAQ (reference sequence). The CDR3 sequence: CASSYGLAGETQYF. CDR3 DNA: TGTGCCAGCAGCTACGGACTAGCGGGAGAAACGCAGTATTTT. Supplemented by reference TRBV7-9 and TRBJ2-3, the full variable domain reads DTGVSQNPRHKITKRGQNVTFRCDPISEHNRLYWYRQTLGQGPEFLTYFQNEAQLEKSRLLSDRFSAERPKGSFSTLEIQRTEQGDSAMYLCASSYGLAGETQYFGPGTRLTVL.

This clone is a singleton in its sample. The chain employs TRBV9 and TRBJ1-1, with D maybe TRBD1 (6 bases). Trimming removed 3 bases at V and 2 bases at J, with 14 bases between. Germline V lookup: CDR1 SGDLS, CDR2 YYNGEE. The CDR3 length is 15 residues. The CDR3 nucleotides read TGTGCCAGCAGCGAGATCCGACAGGTAAACACTGAAGCTTTCTTT. This encodes CASSEIRQVNTEAFF.

The CDR3 bases are TGTGCCAGCTCACCGTTCGGGGACGAAACAGATACGCAGTATTTT. It yields the protein CASSPFGDETDTQYF. The chain recombines TRBV18 with TRBJ2-3; D might be TRBD1 or TRBD2, each matching 5 bases. V was clipped by 3 bases and J by 3 bases, with 13 bases between them. The CDR3 extends over 15 amino acids. Germline CDR1 and CDR2: KGHSH and LQKENI. The full variable domain, rest sourced from reference TRBV18 and TRBJ2-3, is NAGVMQNPRHLVRRRGQEARLRCSPMKGHSHVYWYRQLPEEGLKFMVYLQKENIIDESGMPKERFSAEFPKEGPSILRIQQVVRGDSAAYFCASSPFGDETDTQYFGPGTRLTVL.

The V gene is TRBV6-5, the J gene TRBJ2-2; TRBD1 might be the D (6 bases). The V end was cut by 8 bases, the J end by 6 bases, with 22 bases between. CDR3 size: 16 residues. Per the germline V gene, CDR1 is MNHEY and CDR2 is SVGAGI. CDR3 bases: TGTGCCAGCTGTTGTAGGGGGTCCTATAGAGCCGGGGAGCTGTTTTTT. Its translation is CASCCRGSYRAGELFF.

The rearrangement joins TRBV19 to TRBJ2-3, with D possibly being TRBD1 (5 bases). The CDR3 loop spans 11 amino acids. V was trimmed by 6 bases and J by 4 bases, leaving 5 bases between them. Germline-derived CDR1 and CDR2 are LNHDA and SQIVND (reference sequence). DNA for the CDR3: TGTGCCAGTAGACAGGCAGATACGCAGTATTTT. Its translation is CASRQADTQYF.

The table lists this clone with a count of one. The J gene is TRBJ2-2, the V gene TRBV9, with 7 bases that match TRBD2. Trimming cost V 4 bases and J 7 bases; bases outside gene matches: 4. Germline CDR1 SGDLS, CDR2 YYNGEE. This CDR3 is built from 13 residues. In DNA, the CDR3 is TGTGCCAGCAGCCCCGGACTAGTCGGGGAGCTGTTTTTT. Protein sequence: CASSPGLVGELFF.

This clone was seen ten or more times. The chain employs TRBV7-9 and TRBJ2-6, with 7 bases that match TRBD1. Germline values: CDR1 SEHNR, CDR2 FQNEAQ (reference sequence). The CDR3 is 17 amino acids. J was trimmed by 0 bases and V by 5 bases; bases with no gene match: 7. The CDR3 is CASSLRDRFSGANVLTF. The CDR3 DNA is TGTGCCAGCAGCCTCCGGGACAGATTCTCTGGGGCCAACGTCCTGACTTTC.

This clone has only one observation. The rearrangement uses TRBV13 and TRBJ2-7; maybe TRBD1 (6 bases). The CDR3 runs to 14 residues. Germline values: CDR1 PRHDT, CDR2 FYEKMQ (reference sequence). V was pared by 5 bases and J by 2 bases, with 13 bases between. The CDR3 DNA is TGTGCCAGCAGCCGATTGGACAGTACCTACGAGCAGTACTTC. Translated, it gives CASSRLDSTYEQYF.

This chain links TRBV18 with TRBJ1-1; a weak D match, TRBD1 (5 bases). V was pared by 5 bases and J by 2 bases, with 15 bases between. Looked up from germline, CDR1 is KGHSH and CDR2 is LQKENI. The CDR3 is 15 amino acids. The CDR3 region is CASSTAGTANTEAFF. The CDR3 DNA follows: TGTGCCAGCTCAACCGCCGGGACGGCAAACACTGAAGCTTTCTTT.